This TCR beta chain was retrieved from a study of blood T cell repertoires in COVID-19. Some clones are missing from TCRdb's copy, which holds only in-frame ones; the method was immunoSEQ multiplex PCR. Of roughly 48,000 clones in the sample, approximately 88% were seen once. Germline assignment: CDR1 SGHTA and CDR2 FQGNSA. This CDR3 spans 15 amino acids. The junction had 4 bases not matched to a gene; V was cut back by 4 bases and J by 3 bases. V usage is TRBV7-2 and J usage is TRBJ1-4; 8 bases fit TRBD1. Sequenced material: peripheral blood. This TCR derives from a man aged 65 to 85 with acute or convalescent COVID-19. The CDR3 coding sequence is TGTGCCAGCAGCTCCCAACAGGGGGCTAATGAAAAACTGTTTTTT. Its translation: CASSSQQGANEKLFF.